The source of this TCR beta chain is a study of CD8 T cells in Susac syndrome. The overall study: Within the sequenced group of Susac syndrome patients, six showed active disease and eight or nine were in remission. Patients with Susac syndrome were, at the time of blood collection, therapy-naive, maintained on corticosteroids, or maintained on intravenous immunoglobulin alone.

Random hexamers were used to reverse transcribe the RNA input (about 0.45 to 1 ug). TCRdb used MiXCR to reprocess the immunoSEQ multiplex PCR reads, holding one entry per CDR3 protein. The repertoire holds approximately 120,000 distinct CDR3 sequences, with about 95% as singletons. The junction had 7 bases not matched to a gene; V was cut back by 7 bases and J by 6 bases. The CDR3 extends over 14 amino acids. Germline CDR1 is SEHNR and CDR2 is FQNEAQ (reference sequence). Comment on this clonotype: Antigen unknown.

Study-level findings and limits: In total CD8+ repertoires, sixteen Susac-specific public clones were found, and CD8+ TEMRA repertoires had roughly five. CD8+ clonal expansion in Susac peaked in TEMRA cells and active patients.

The sample consisted of CD8+ T cells from PBMCs. V and J are TRBV7-9 and TRBJ2-1, with 9 nucleotides matching TRBD2. The origin of this receptor is a human donor with Susac syndrome. The chain's CDR3 is CASNPGLAINEQFF. For the CDR3, the DNA is TGTGCCAGCAACCCGGGACTAGCCATCAATGAGCAGTTCTTC.